The 16 T cell receptor beta chains presented below share a single source sample, sequenced in a study of T cell changes during pregnancy in multiple sclerosis. The data were produced by immunoSEQ multiplex PCR, yet TCRdb's version contains in-frame clones alone and is incomplete. The sample lists approximately 46,000 clones, approximately 90% seen once, with approximately 2.9% in the top ten. Sequences were derived from CD8+ T cells from peripheral blood mononuclear cells, sampled in the second trimester of pregnancy. The origin of the receptors is a female donor with multiple sclerosis, enrolled in a pregnancy study.

This clone has only a few counts. This chain connects TRBV6-6 to TRBJ1-2; possibly TRBD1 for D (6 bases). This CDR3 comprises 15 residues. The ends were cut back, 6 bases at V and 3 bases at J, with 17 bases in the middle. Germline V gene lookup returns CDR1 MNHNY and CDR2 SVGAGI (reference sequence). In DNA, the CDR3 is TGTGCCAGCAGCTCCGACAGGAGATACTACTATGGCTACACCTTC. It specifies CASSSDRRYYYGYTF.

The genes are TRBV4-3 and TRBJ2-4; 12 bases agree with TRBD2. CDR3 length equals 14 residues. Germline trimming cut 3 bases from V and 10 bases from J; bases unmatched to any gene: 4. Looked up from germline, CDR1 is LGHNA and CDR2 is YSLEER. The CDR3 DNA reads as TGCGCCAGCAGCCAGGGCGGACTAGCGGGGATTCAGTACTTC. This codes for CASSQGGLAGIQYF.

The chain combines TRBV29-1 with TRBJ2-3; 8 nucleotides line up with TRBD2. Germline CDR1 and CDR2: SQVTM and ANQGSEA. J was trimmed by 4 bases and V by 6 bases; bases with no gene match: 12. There are 15 residues in the CDR3. The CDR3 coding sequence is TGCAGCGTGTACGGGGGGGCGATGATCGCAGATACGCAGTATTTT. Translating gives CSVYGGAMIADTQYF.

V and J are TRBV6-5 and TRBJ2-1; 9 bases are shared with TRBD2. Per germline, CDR1 MNHEY and CDR2 SVGAGI. V dropped 2 bases and J dropped 5; count of bases not matched to a gene: 1. The CDR3 runs to 14 residues. CDR3 bases: TGTGCCAGCAGTTACCTAGCGGGGAACAATGAGCAGTTCTTC. Translation: CASSYLAGNNEQFF.

The chain couples TRBV5-1 to TRBJ1-2, with a possible D match to TRBD1 (5 bases). Germline CDR1 and CDR2: SGHRS and YFSETQ. CDR3 length equals 16 residues. Trimming cost V 3 bases and J 0 bases, with 15 bases left between them. CDR3 sequence (DNA): TGCGCCAGCAGCTCGGGGGGTTTCGAGGCTAACTATGGCTACACCTTC. Translation gives CASSSGGFEANYGYTF.

The chain carries TRBV15 and TRBJ2-1; 10 bases line up with TRBD2. Trimming removed 0 bases from V and 8 bases from J; junction bases left unmatched: 10. This CDR3 contains 17 residues. Germline V gene data show CDR1 as LNHNV and CDR2 as YYDKDF (reference sequence). The CDR3 nucleotides are TGTGCCACCAGCAGAGATTCGGACAGCGGGGGGGCCTATGAGCAGTTCTTC. Translated, it gives CATSRDSDSGGAYEQFF.

This chain links TRBV6-5 with TRBJ1-4; D is possibly TRBD1 (6 bases). Trimming cost V 5 bases and J 1 base, with 8 bases left between them. The CDR3 runs 14 residues. CDR1 and CDR2 from the germline V gene are MNHEY and SVGAGI. This chain's CDR3 is CASSVQGTNEKLFF. The CDR3, as DNA: TGTGCCAGCAGTGTACAGGGAACTAATGAAAAACTGTTTTTT.

The sample holds one count of this clone. The V call is TRBV9, the J call TRBJ2-3; unclear D gene. Germline assignment: CDR1 SGDLS and CDR2 YYNGEE. Trimming removed 0 bases at V and 5 bases at J, with 4 bases between. This CDR3 is built from 12 residues. The CDR3 DNA reads as TGTGCCAGCAGCGTAGTAGAAGATACGCAGTATTTT. Encoded protein: CASSVVEDTQYF.

This chain joins TRBV4-1 and TRBJ2-5; maybe TRBD2 (5 bases). The V gene's germline CDR1 is MGHRA and CDR2 YSYEKL. Trimming shortened V by 0 bases and J by 4 bases, and 12 bases separated the two germline ends. This CDR3 has 15 amino acids. CDR3 residues: CASSQERVVGETQYF. CDR3 nucleotides: TGCGCCAGCAGCCAAGAGAGGGTAGTAGGAGAGACCCAGTACTTC.

This clone was picked up one time. This sequence joins TRBV7-9 and TRBJ1-1; D uncertain. V lost 0 bases to trimming and J lost 4 bases, with 3 bases between them. This CDR3 comprises 12 residues. CDR1 is SEHNR and CDR2 is FQNEAQ in the germline V gene (reference sequence). DNA for the CDR3: TGTGCCAGCAGCTTAGCCGTCACTGAAGCTTTCTTT. Translated, it gives CASSLAVTEAFF. The complete variable domain, with remaining parts taken from reference TRBV7-9 and TRBJ1-1, reads DTGVSQNPRHKITKRGQNVTFRCDPISEHNRLYWYRQTLGQGPEFLTYFQNEAQLEKSRLLSDRFSAERPKGSFSTLEIQRTEQGDSAMYLCASSLAVTEAFFGQGTRLTVV.

The chain is built from TRBV19 and TRBJ2-7; a possible D gene is TRBD1 (6 bases). Germline-derived CDR1 and CDR2 are LNHDA and SQIVND (reference sequence). Trimming took off 5 bases at V and 6 bases at J, with 11 bases between the two ends. The CDR3 sequence is 12 residues long. The DNA for the CDR3 is TGTGCCAGTAGTTTACAGGGTTCCGAGCAGTACTTC. Residues: CASSLQGSEQYF.

The V gene is TRBV11-2, the J gene TRBJ2-1, with 9 bases lining up with TRBD2. Germline-derived CDR1 and CDR2 are SGHAT and FQNNGV. The CDR3 spans 17 residues. After removal of 6 bases from V and 0 bases from J, the junction contained 9 bases not matched to a gene. CDR3 nucleotide sequence: TGTGCCAGCAGTAAAGGAGAGCGGGGGGACTCCTACAATGAGCAGTTCTTC. Its translation is CASSKGERGDSYNEQFF.

V is TRBV4-3 and J is TRBJ2-3; the match to TRBD1 covers 7 bases. J lost 2 bases, V lost 3 bases, and 5 bases had no gene match. The CDR3 is made up of 15 amino acids. Looked up from germline, CDR1 is LGHNA and CDR2 is YSLEER. The DNA for the CDR3 is TGCGCCAGCAGCCAGACGGGACAGATCACAGATACGCAGTATTTT. Translated: CASSQTGQITDTQYF.

The gene calls are TRBV5-1 and TRBJ1-4, with 10 bases that match TRBD1. Germline-derived CDR1 and CDR2 are SGHRS and YFSETQ. CDR3 length: 14 amino acids. J was trimmed by 6 bases and V by 9 bases; bases with no gene match: 8. This CDR3 reads CATSTGTGDEKLFF. DNA for the CDR3: TGCGCCACCTCCACCGGGACAGGGGATGAAAAACTGTTTTTT.

The chain employs TRBV29-1 and TRBJ2-7; the D gene is possibly TRBD2 (6 bases). Germline lookup yields CDR1 SQVTM and CDR2 ANQGSEA. The CDR3 runs 13 residues. Trimming took off 8 bases at V and 2 bases at J, with 16 bases between the two ends. CDR3 amino acids: CSTLGRFPYEQYF. The CDR3 DNA follows: TGCAGCACCCTAGGGAGGTTTCCCTACGAGCAGTACTTC.

CDR3 residues: CSVRDPTNEKLFF. The CDR3, as DNA: TGCAGCGTCAGGGATCCAACTAATGAAAAACTGTTTTTT. The rearrangement links TRBV29-1 to TRBJ1-4; D perhaps matches TRBD1 (5 bases). Trimming took off 6 bases at V and 0 bases at J, with 8 bases between the two ends. The V gene's germline CDR1 is SQVTM and CDR2 ANQGSEA. This CDR3 is built from 13 residues.